These 4 T cell receptor beta chains originate from one sample sequenced in a study of T-cell reconstitution after alpha-beta-depleted transplantation in children. Construction of the TCRbeta library involved unique molecular identifiers. TCRdb redid the calling of the PCR reads with MiXCR, one entry per CDR3 protein. This sample has approximately 630,000 distinct CDR3 sequences, with around 13% found just once. Here the sequenced sample was PBMCs, taken before TCRalphabeta/CD19-depleted stem cell transplant. Source of these receptors: a girl under 10 years old with congenital amegakaryocytic thrombocytopenia, due to receive a stem cell transplant.

The rearrangement links TRBV5-1 to TRBJ2-2, with D perhaps matching TRBD2 (5 bases). Germline V lookup: CDR1 SGHRS, CDR2 YFSETQ. Trimming removed 0 bases at V and 9 bases at J, with 15 bases between. CDR3 length equals 15 residues. The CDR3 region is CASSLDSLGNRELFF. The DNA of the CDR3 is TGCGCCAGCAGCTTGGACAGCCTCGGGAACCGGGAGCTGTTTTTT.

This clonotype appeared many times. V usage is TRBV20-1 and J usage is TRBJ2-2, with 7 bases lining up with TRBD1. The CDR3 length is 15 residues. J lost 0 bases, V lost 1 base, and 2 bases had no gene match. Germline V gene data show CDR1 as DFQATT and CDR2 as SNEGSKA (reference sequence). CDR3 loop: CSARVGQPNTGELFF. For the CDR3, the DNA is TGCAGTGCTAGAGTGGGACAGCCGAACACCGGGGAGCTGTTTTTT.

This clonotype was seen a handful of times. The V call is TRBV30, the J call TRBJ1-6, with unresolved D. V was cut by 0 bases and J by 13 bases, with 19 bases left in between. Germline assignment: CDR1 GTSNPN and CDR2 SVGIG (reference sequence). The CDR3 has 15 amino acids. CDR3: CAWSVGRDGGAPLHF. The CDR3 coding sequence is TGTGCCTGGAGTGTTGGGCGTGACGGCGGAGCTCCCCTCCACTTT.

V usage is TRBV30 and J usage is TRBJ1-1; the D is unclear. The V and J ends lost 0 bases and 6 bases respectively, with 5 bases between them. This CDR3 spans 11 amino acids. Germline V gene data show CDR1 as GTSNPN and CDR2 as SVGIG (reference sequence). DNA for the CDR3: TGTGCCTGGAGTGTACTCGCTGAAGCTTTCTTT. Amino acids: CAWSVLAEAFF.